The clone carrying this T cell receptor (beta chain) was detected only a few times. What it binds is not known. The sample originates from a study of regulatory T cells in long-lasting Graves disease. Arm-PCR of CDR3 regions and iRepertoire HTBI primers were the basis on which TCR beta libraries were built. Original processing methods: Gene usage covered approximately 65 TRBV and some 13 TRBJ segments. TCRdb passed the multiplex PCR reads through MiXCR, listing each CDR3 protein once. It is TCRdb's table, rather than the study itself, that gives the V and J calls and clone size. The table shows about 430,000 distinct CDR3 sequences, with roughly 23% occurring only once. The CDR3 length is 14 residues. The V end was cut by 0 bases, the J end by 4 bases, with 12 bases between. Per germline, CDR1 GTSNPN and CDR2 SVGIG (reference sequence). Time point defined: persistent/refractory GD, antithyroid drugs over 5 years with positive TRAb. Generation of the TCR library employed RNA extracted from PBMCs.

The study's findings and limits: TCR diversity was lower in persistent Graves' patients than in newly diagnosed ones.

The V and J genes are TRBV30 and TRBJ1-1; tentatively, D is TRBD1 (5 bases). Sequencing was performed on peripheral blood mononuclear cells (PBMCs), taken when the disease was refractory, from a patient treated with antithyroid drugs. This clonotype originated in a female donor with Graves disease. The CDR3 sequence is CAWSVFPGPTEAFF. As DNA, the CDR3 is TGTGCCTGGAGTGTATTCCCAGGGCCCACTGAAGCTTTCTTT.